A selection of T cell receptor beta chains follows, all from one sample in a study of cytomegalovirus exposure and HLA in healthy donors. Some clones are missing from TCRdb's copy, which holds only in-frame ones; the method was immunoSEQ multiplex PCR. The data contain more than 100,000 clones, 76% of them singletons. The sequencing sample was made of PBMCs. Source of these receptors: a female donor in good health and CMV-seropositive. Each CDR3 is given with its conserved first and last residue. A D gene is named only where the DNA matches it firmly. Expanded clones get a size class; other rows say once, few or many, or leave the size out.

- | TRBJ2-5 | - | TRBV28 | TGTGCCAGCAAGGGGATACAAGAGACCCAGTACTTC | CASKGIQETQYF
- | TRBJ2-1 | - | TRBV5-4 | TGTGCCAGCAGCTTGGTGCAGGACAAGCAGTTCTTC | CASSLVQDKQFF
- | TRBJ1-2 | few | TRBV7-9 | TGTTCCAGCAGCCCAATGCAGGGGTATGGCTACACCTTC | CSSSPMQGYGYTF
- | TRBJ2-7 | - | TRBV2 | TGTGCCAGCCGAAGGGGCTACGAGCAGTACTTC | CASRRGYEQYF
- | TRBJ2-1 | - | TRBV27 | TGTGCCAGCAGACAGAGCCATCCCTACAATGAGCAGTTCTTC | CASRQSHPYNEQFF
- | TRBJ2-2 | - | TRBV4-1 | TGCGCCAGCAGCCAAGATATCGGGGGCGGGGAGCTGTTTTTT | CASSQDIGGGELFF
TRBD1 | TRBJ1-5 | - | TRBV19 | TGTGCCAGTAGTATTGGGGGACAGCGAAATCAGCCCCAGCATTTT | CASSIGGQRNQPQHF
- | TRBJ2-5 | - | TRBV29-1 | TGCAGCGTGCGTGGGGCAGGCCTCGAGACCCAGTACTTC | CSVRGAGLETQYF
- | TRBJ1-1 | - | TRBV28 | TGTGCCAGCAGTTTATTGGGAGACACCAGCGTCGCTGAAGCTTTCTTT | CASSLLGDTSVAEAFF
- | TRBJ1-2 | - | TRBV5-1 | TGCGCCAGCAGCTCGCAGGGGAACTATGGCTACACCTTC | CASSSQGNYGYTF
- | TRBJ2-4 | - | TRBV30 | TGTGCCTGGAGTGTACCCGGGGGGCGTGCAAACATTCAGTACTTC | CAWSVPGGRANIQYF
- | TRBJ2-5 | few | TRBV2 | TGTGCCAGCAACCTGGAGGAGGGCGGGGAGACCCAGTACTTC | CASNLEEGGETQYF
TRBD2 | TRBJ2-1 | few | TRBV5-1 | TGCGCCAGCAGCTTGCTAGCGGCCAGTAATGAGCAGTTCTTC | CASSLLAASNEQFF
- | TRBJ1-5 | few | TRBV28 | TGTGCCAGCACGGGGGGTGAATTGTTACAGCCCCAGCATTTT | CASTGGELLQPQHF
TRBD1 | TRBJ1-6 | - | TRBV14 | TGTGCCAGCAGCCAAGATTACGGGACAGGGGTTTCACCCCTCCACTTT | CASSQDYGTGVSPLHF
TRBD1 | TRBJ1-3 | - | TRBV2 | TGTGCCAGCAGTGAATGGGGGACAGGGGGTAGAAACACCATATATTTT | CASSEWGTGGRNTIYF
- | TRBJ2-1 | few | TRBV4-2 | TGTGCCAGCAGCCAAGAGGTTGGGGGGACTTACAATGAGCAGTTCTTC | CASSQEVGGTYNEQFF
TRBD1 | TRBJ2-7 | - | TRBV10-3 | TGTGCCATCAGTGAGTCAACCAGGGGGATTGACGAGCAGTACTTC | CAISESTRGIDEQYF
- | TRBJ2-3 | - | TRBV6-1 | - | CASSGVRFGGGTDTQYF
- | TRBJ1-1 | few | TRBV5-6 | TGTGCCAGCAGCCTAAGGACAGATTATATACGTACTGAAGCTTTCTTT | CASSLRTDYIRTEAFF
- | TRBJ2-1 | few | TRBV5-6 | TGTGCCAGCAGCTTCCCTAGCCCGCGGGGTACCAATGAGCAGTTCTTC | CASSFPSPRGTNEQFF
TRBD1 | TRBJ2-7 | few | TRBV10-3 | TGTGCCATCAGTGATCCCGGGACAGGTCACTACGAGCAGTACTTC | CAISDPGTGHYEQYF
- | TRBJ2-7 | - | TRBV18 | TGTGCCAGCTCACCACCCTCATTGGAGGAGCAGTACTTC | CASSPPSLEEQYF
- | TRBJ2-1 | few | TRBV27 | TGTGCCAGCAGTTCACAGGGACCCAGTACCTACAATGAGCAGTTCTTC | CASSSQGPSTYNEQFF
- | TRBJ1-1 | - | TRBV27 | TGTGCCAGCAGGTTATACGGACGGGGCACTGAAGCTTTCTTT | CASRLYGRGTEAFF
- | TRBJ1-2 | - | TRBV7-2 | TGTGCCAGCAGCCTAACCTCCAGGGATTTTTTATATGGCTACACCTTC | CASSLTSRDFLYGYTF
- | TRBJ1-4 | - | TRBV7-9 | TGTGCCAGCCAAATAGGGGGGGATGAAAAACTGTTTTTT | CASQIGGDEKLFF
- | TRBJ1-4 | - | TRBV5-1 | TGCGCCAGCAGCTTCCAGGGCGGGGATGAAAAACTGTTTTTT | CASSFQGGDEKLFF
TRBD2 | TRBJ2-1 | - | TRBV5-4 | TGTGCCAGCAGCCCCAGGACTAGCGGGAGTTCCTACAATGAGCAGTTCTTC | CASSPRTSGSSYNEQFF
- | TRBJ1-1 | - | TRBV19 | TGTGCCAGTAACCCAGGGGTGAACACTGAAGCTTTCTTT | CASNPGVNTEAFF
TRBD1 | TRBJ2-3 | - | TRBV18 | TGTGCCAGCTCACCACTCCCGGGACAGGGGGCCACAGATACGCAGTATTTT | CASSPLPGQGATDTQYF
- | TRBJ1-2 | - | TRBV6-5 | TGTGCCAGCAGTTCCGATCGAGGGCGGTCTAACTATGGCTACACCTTC | CASSSDRGRSNYGYTF
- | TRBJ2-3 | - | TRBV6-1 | TGTGCCAGCAGTGAAGCACGGGGGATGGATACGCAGTATTTT | CASSEARGMDTQYF
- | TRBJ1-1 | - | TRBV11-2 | TGTGCCAGCAGCTTAGATCGCAGGTTCTCCACTGAAGCTTTCTTT | CASSLDRRFSTEAFF
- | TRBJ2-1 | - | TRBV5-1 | TGCGCCAGCAGCGTGGGGGCGGGACTAAACAATGAGCAGTTCTTC | CASSVGAGLNNEQFF
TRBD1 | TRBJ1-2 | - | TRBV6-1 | TGTGCCAGCAGCCCCGGGACAGGGCCCCAATATGGCTACACCTTC | CASSPGTGPQYGYTF
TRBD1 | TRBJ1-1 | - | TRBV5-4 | TGTGCCAGCAGCTTGTGGACAGGGACAACTGAAGCTTTCTTT | CASSLWTGTTEAFF
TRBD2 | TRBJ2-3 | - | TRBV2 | TGTGCCAGCAGTGAAATCTTAGCGGGAGAGTCACATACGCAGTATTTT | CASSEILAGESHTQYF
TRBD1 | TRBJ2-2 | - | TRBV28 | TGTGCCAGCAGTTCAACCGGGACAGTGAACACCGGGGAGCTGTTTTTT | CASSSTGTVNTGELFF
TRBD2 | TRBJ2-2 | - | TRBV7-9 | TGTGCCAGCAGCTTGCATAGCGGGGACACCGGGGAGCTGTTTTTT | CASSLHSGDTGELFF
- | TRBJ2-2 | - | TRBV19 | TGTGCCAGTATGGACAGAAACACCGGGGAGCTGTTTTTT | CASMDRNTGELFF
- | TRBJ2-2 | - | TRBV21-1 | TGTGCCAGCCACAGCATGGTGGCCGGGGAGCTGTTTTTT | CASHSMVAGELFF
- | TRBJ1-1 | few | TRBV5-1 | TGCGCCAGCAGCGGAGAATGGAACACTGAAGCTTTCTTT | CASSGEWNTEAFF
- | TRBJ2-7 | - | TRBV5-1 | TGCGCCAGCAGCTTGATGTCAGAAAATTACTACGAGCAGTACTTC | CASSLMSENYYEQYF
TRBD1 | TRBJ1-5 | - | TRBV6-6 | TGTGCCAGCAGGATTACAGGGGGGAAAAATCAGCCCCAGCATTTT | CASRITGGKNQPQHF
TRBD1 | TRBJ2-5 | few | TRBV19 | TGTGCCAGTACGTCCACAGGGGCCAGGGAGACCCAGTACTTC | CASTSTGARETQYF
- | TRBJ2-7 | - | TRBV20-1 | TGCAGTGCTATGAGAAGCGAGCAGTACTTC | CSAMRSEQYF
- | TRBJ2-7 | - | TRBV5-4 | TGTGCCAGCAGCTTGCCCTCCCGGGAGCAGTACTTC | CASSLPSREQYF
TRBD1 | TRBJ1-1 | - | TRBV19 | TGTGCCAGTAGTACGGGACAGGGCTATGAAGCTTTCTTT | CASSTGQGYEAFF